The rows below give T cell receptor beta chains drawn from one sample of a study of blood T cells in healthy people across ages. One entry per CDR3 protein, called by TCRdb with MiXCR from the 5' RACE reads. There are about 1,000,000 distinct CDR3 sequences in the sample; roughly 45% occur only once, and 15% to 20% lies in the top ten. The sample comprised blood. Receptors originate from a woman aged 60 to 75 in good health. CDR3s include the opening cysteine and the closing phenylalanine or tryptophan. The D gene is left open where the match is weak. Expanded clones are given a class, and other clones once, few, many or no size at all.

cdr3_length clone_size j_call d_call v_call cdr3_aa cdr3_nt
18 NA TRBJ2-7 NA TRBV5-1 CASSLEGQGTSGKHEQYF TGCGCCAGCAGCTTGGAAGGGCAGGGTACGTCAGGCAAACACGAGCAGTACTTC
15 NA TRBJ1-6 TRBD1 TRBV6-5 CASTSDRGRYSPLHF TGTGCCAGCACCAGTGACAGGGGGCGGTATTCACCCCTCCACTTT
16 few TRBJ2-3 NA TRBV7-2 CASSGLADLSTDTQYF TGTGCCAGCAGCGGATTGGCGGACTTAAGCACAGATACGCAGTATTTT
14 NA TRBJ2-7 TRBD2 TRBV24-1 CATSHAVAGDEQYF TGTGCCACCAGCCACGCGGTAGCGGGAGACGAGCAGTACTTC
16 NA TRBJ2-1 TRBD2 TRBV6-2/TRBV6-3 CASLPSLAGRMLEQFF TGTGCCAGCCTCCCCAGCCTAGCGGGACGAATGTTAGAGCAGTTCTTC
13 NA TRBJ2-5 NA TRBV7-9 CASSSIGSLTQYF TGTGCCAGCAGCTCGATAGGCAGTTTAACCCAGTACTTC
14 few TRBJ2-7 TRBD1 TRBV20-1 CSALETGWTYEQYF TGCAGTGCGTTGGAGACAGGGTGGACCTACGAGCAGTACTTC
11 many TRBJ2-7 NA TRBV6-2/TRBV6-3 CASTDRGEQYF TGTGCCAGCACTGATCGGGGGGAGCAGTACTTC
16 NA TRBJ2-7 TRBD1 TRBV20-1 CSASPPPRDSPYEQYF TGCAGTGCTAGTCCCCCTCCCCGGGACAGCCCCTACGAGCAGTACTTC
15 NA TRBJ2-3 NA TRBV4-2 CASSQDASGTDTQYF TGTGCCAGCAGCCAAGATGCGAGCGGCACAGATACGCAGTATTTT
14 few TRBJ2-7 NA TRBV20-1 CSARPPDTTYEQYF TGCAGTGCTAGACCCCCGGACACTACCTACGAGCAGTACTTC
16 NA TRBJ2-3 NA TRBV7-9 CASSPGAGSSTDTQYF TGTGCCAGCAGCCCCGGAGCGGGTTCTAGCACAGATACGCAGTATTTT
15 NA TRBJ2-3 TRBD2 TRBV28 CASISSGEGWDTQYF TGTGCCAGCATCTCTAGCGGGGAGGGGTGGGATACGCAGTATTTT
15 NA TRBJ2-3 TRBD2 TRBV7-2 CASSNLAGVTDTQYF TGTGCCAGCAGCAACCTAGCGGGGGTCACAGATACGCAGTATTTT
14 many TRBJ2-7 NA TRBV9 CASSVGGQYYEQYF TGTGCCAGCAGCGTAGGAGGACAGTACTACGAGCAGTACTTC
12 few TRBJ2-1 NA TRBV7-9 CASSLASDEQFF TGTGCCAGCAGCCTGGCAAGCGATGAGCAGTTCTTC
16 NA TRBJ2-7 TRBD2 TRBV6-5 CASSYLGTNVYNEQYF TGTGCCAGCAGTTACCTGGGGACTAACGTCTACAATGAGCAGTACTTC
18 few TRBJ2-2 TRBD2 TRBV6-4 CASSPRGTSGSNTGELFF TGTGCCAGCAGTCCCCGGGGGACTAGCGGTTCGAACACCGGGGAGCTGTTTTTT
19 NA TRBJ2-6 TRBD2 TRBV27 CASSKLLAGGPSGANVLTF TGTGCCAGCAGCAAATTACTAGCGGGAGGGCCTTCTGGGGCCAACGTCCTGACTTTC
21 few TRBJ1-5 NA TRBV7-3 CASSLQVRGLADLYSNQPQHF TGTGCCAGCAGCCTCCAGGTGCGAGGGCTCGCCGATTTATATAGCAATCAGCCCCAGCATTTT
14 NA TRBJ1-2 NA TRBV6-1 CASSKQGLDYGYTF TGTGCCAGCAGTAAACAGGGTTTGGACTATGGCTACACCTTC
13 NA TRBJ2-5 TRBD1 TRBV27 CASSTGVRETQYF TGTGCCAGCAGTACAGGGGTTCGGGAGACCCAGTACTTC
15 few TRBJ2-5 NA TRBV7-3 CASSLLSPGQETQYF TGTGCCAGCAGCCTACTCTCCCCCGGCCAAGAGACCCAGTACTTC
11 few TRBJ2-5 NA TRBV25-1 CASGGQETQYF TGTGCCAGCGGGGGGCAAGAGACCCAGTACTTC
15 NA TRBJ1-1 NA TRBV7-2 CASSFGSRDPTEAFF TGTGCCAGCAGCTTCGGATCCAGGGATCCCACTGAAGCTTTCTTT
13 NA TRBJ1-2 NA TRBV6-1 CASPRTDNYGYTF TGTGCCAGCCCCAGGACGGATAACTATGGCTACACCTTC
14 NA TRBJ2-7 TRBD1 TRBV6-5 CASTKSGQGYEQYF TGTGCCAGCACCAAATCGGGACAGGGGTACGAGCAGTACTTC
14 few TRBJ2-7 NA TRBV12-3/TRBV12-4 CASSLGSALYEQYF TGTGCCAGCAGTTTAGGGAGTGCCTTGTACGAGCAGTACTTC
17 once TRBJ2-1 NA TRBV11-1 CASREWGATNTYNEQFF TGTGCCAGCAGGGAGTGGGGGGCCACCAACACCTACAATGAGCAGTTCTTC
14 many TRBJ2-7 TRBD2 TRBV7-9 CASSLAGTNREQYF TGTGCCAGCAGCTTGGCCGGGACTAATCGCGAGCAGTACTTC
17 few TRBJ2-3 TRBD1 TRBV4-1 CASSQDGTGAGTDTQYF TGCGCCAGCAGCCAAGATGGGACAGGGGCCGGCACAGATACGCAGTATTTT
15 NA TRBJ2-7 TRBD1 TRBV7-3 CASSFGQGEWDEQYF TGTGCCAGCAGCTTCGGACAGGGCGAATGGGACGAGCAGTACTTC
12 NA TRBJ2-7 NA TRBV15 CATILRAYEQYF TGTGCCACCATTCTACGGGCCTACGAGCAGTACTTC